This T cell receptor (beta chain) was documented in a study of cytomegalovirus exposure and HLA in healthy donors. Overall study findings and caveats: Cytomegalovirus association was listed for about 180 TCR beta chains.

The CDR3 consists of 14 residues. Remarks on this clone: As yet, its antigen is unknown.

PCR primers comprised 60 Vbeta and 13 Jbeta primers. The data were produced by immunoSEQ multiplex PCR, yet TCRdb's version contains in-frame clones alone and is incomplete. The sample yields about 120,000 clones, around 10% seen once. The sample was PBMCs. This clonotype was sampled from a man aged 25 to 40 in good health and CMV-seronegative. The rearrangement joins TRBV21-1 to TRBJ2-5; TRBD1 is taken as the D call from the table, unchecked against the DNA. TRBV21-1 counts as a pseudogene. The CDR3 spells CASSKGQYQETQYF. The DNA for the CDR3 is TGTGCCAGCAGCAAAGGACAGTACCAAGAGACCCAGTACTTC.